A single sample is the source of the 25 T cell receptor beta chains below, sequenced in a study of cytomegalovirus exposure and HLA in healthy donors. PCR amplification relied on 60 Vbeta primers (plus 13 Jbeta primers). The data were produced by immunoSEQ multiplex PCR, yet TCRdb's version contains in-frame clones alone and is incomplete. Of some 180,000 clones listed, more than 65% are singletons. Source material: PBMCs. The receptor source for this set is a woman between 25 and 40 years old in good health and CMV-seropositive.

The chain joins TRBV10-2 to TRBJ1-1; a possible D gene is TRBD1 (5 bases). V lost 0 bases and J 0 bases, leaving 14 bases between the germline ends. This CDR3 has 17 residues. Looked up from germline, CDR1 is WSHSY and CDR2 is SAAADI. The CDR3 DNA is TGCGCCAGCAGTGAGTCAGGGGTGTTCTCGATGAACACTGAAGCTTTCTTT. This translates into CASSESGVFSMNTEAFF.

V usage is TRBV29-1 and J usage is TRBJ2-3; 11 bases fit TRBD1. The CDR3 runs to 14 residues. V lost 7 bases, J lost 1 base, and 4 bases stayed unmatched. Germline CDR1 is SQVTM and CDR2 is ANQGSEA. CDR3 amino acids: CSEWDRGGTDTQYF. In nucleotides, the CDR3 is TGCAGCGAGTGGGACAGGGGGGGCACAGATACGCAGTATTTT.

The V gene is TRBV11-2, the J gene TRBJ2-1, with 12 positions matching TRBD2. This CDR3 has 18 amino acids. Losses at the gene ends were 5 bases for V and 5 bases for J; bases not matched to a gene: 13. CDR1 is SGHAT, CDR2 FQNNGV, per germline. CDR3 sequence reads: CASSHPRTSGEFHNEQFF. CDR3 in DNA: TGTGCCAGCAGCCACCCCCGGACTAGCGGGGAATTTCACAATGAGCAGTTCTTC. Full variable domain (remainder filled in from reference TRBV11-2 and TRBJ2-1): EAGVAQSPRYKIIEKRQSVAFWCNPISGHATLYWYQQILGQGPKLLIQFQNNGVVDDSQLPKDRFSAERLKGVDSTLKIQPAKLEDSAVYLCASSHPRTSGEFHNEQFFGPGTRLTVL.

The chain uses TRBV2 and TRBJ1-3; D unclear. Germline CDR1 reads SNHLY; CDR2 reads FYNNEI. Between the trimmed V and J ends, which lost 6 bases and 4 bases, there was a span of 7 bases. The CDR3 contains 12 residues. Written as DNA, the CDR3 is TGTGCCAGCAGACCTAGAGGAAACACCATATATTTT. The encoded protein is CASRPRGNTIYF. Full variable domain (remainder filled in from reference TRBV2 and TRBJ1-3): EPEVTQTPSHQVTQMGQEVILRCVPISNHLYFYWYRQILGQKVEFLVSFYNNEISEKSEIFDDQFSVERPDGSNFTLKIRSTKLEDSAMYFCASRPRGNTIYFGEGSWLTVV.

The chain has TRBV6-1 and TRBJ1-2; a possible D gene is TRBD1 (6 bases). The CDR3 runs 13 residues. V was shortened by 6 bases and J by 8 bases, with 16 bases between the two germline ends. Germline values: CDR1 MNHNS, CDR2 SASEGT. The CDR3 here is CASRQDSGAGYTF. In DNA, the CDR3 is TGTGCCAGCAGGCAAGATTCAGGGGCAGGCTACACCTTC.

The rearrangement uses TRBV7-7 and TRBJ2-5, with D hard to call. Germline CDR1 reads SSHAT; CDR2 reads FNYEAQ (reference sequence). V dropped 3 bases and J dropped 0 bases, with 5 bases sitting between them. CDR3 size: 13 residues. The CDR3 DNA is TGTGCCAGCAGCTTCAGGCACCAAGAGACCCAGTACTTC. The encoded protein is CASSFRHQETQYF.

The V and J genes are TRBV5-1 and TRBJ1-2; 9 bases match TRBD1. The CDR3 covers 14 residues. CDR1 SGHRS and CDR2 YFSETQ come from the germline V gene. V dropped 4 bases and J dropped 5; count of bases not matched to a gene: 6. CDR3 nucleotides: TGCGCCAGCAGCCCTGCACAGGGGGCATATGGCTACACCTTC. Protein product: CASSPAQGAYGYTF.

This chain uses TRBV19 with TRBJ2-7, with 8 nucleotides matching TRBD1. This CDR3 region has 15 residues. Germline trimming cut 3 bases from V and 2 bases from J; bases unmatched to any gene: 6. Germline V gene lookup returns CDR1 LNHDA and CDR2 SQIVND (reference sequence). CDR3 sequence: CASSMTGTGPYEQYF. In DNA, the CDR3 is TGTGCCAGTAGTATGACCGGGACAGGTCCCTACGAGCAGTACTTC. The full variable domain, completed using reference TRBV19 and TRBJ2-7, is DGGITQSPKYLFRKEGQNVTLSCEQNLNHDAMYWYRQDPGQGLRLIYYSQIVNDFQKGDIAEGYSVSREKKESFPLTVTSAQKNPTAFYLCASSMTGTGPYEQYFGPGTRLTVT.

The CDR3: CASSLGMAGDGYNEQFF. The CDR3 region has the DNA TGTGCCAGCAGCTTAGGTATGGCGGGAGACGGGTACAATGAGCAGTTCTTC. The gene calls are TRBV11-2 and TRBJ2-1; TRBD2 agrees at 7 bases. This CDR3 has 17 residues. V trimming: 1 base; J trimming: 4 bases; junction bases outside the gene matches: 10. Per the germline V gene, CDR1 is SGHAT and CDR2 is FQNNGV. The full variable domain, with the rest looked up from reference TRBV11-2 and TRBJ2-1, is EAGVAQSPRYKIIEKRQSVAFWCNPISGHATLYWYQQILGQGPKLLIQFQNNGVVDDSQLPKDRFSAERLKGVDSTLKIQPAKLEDSAVYLCASSLGMAGDGYNEQFFGPGTRLTVL.

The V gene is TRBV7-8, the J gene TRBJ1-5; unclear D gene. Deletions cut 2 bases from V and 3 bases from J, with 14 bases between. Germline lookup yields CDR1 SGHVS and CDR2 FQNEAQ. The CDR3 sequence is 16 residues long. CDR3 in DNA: TGTGCCAGCAGCTTAAATTCTGGCCCCCTCAATCAGCCCCAGCATTTT. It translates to CASSLNSGPLNQPQHF.

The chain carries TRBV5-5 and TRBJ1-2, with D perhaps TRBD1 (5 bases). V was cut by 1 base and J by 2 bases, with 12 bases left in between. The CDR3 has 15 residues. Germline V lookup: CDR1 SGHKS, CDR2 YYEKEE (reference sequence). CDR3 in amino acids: CASSLTGLLNYGYTF. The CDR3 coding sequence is TGTGCCAGCAGCTTGACAGGTCTTCTAAACTATGGCTACACCTTC.

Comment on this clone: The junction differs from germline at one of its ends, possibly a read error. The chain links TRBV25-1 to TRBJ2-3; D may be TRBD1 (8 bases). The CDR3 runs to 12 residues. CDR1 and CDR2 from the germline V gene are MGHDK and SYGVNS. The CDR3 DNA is TGTGCCAGCAGCGGGGGGACAGGTACGCAGTATTTT. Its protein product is CASSGGTGTQYF.

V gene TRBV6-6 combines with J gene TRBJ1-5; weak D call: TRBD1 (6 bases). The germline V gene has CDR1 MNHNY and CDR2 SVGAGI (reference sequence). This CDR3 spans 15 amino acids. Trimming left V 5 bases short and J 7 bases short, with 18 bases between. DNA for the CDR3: TGTGCCAGCAGTACAACTCGTGGGGGCGGACAGCCCCAGCATTTT. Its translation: CASSTTRGGGQPQHF.

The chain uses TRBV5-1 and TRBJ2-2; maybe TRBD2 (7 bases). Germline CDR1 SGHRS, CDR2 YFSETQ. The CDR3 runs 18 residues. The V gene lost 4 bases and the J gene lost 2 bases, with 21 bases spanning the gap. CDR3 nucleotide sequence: TGCGCCAGCAGCACACATACTTGGGGGGGGCCCAACACCGGGGAGCTGTTTTTT. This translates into CASSTHTWGGPNTGELFF.

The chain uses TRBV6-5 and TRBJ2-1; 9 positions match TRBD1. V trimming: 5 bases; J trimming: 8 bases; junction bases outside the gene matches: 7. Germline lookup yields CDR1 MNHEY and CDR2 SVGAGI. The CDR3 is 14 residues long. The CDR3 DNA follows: TGTGCCAGCAGTCAGCCGGGACAGGGATATGAGCAGTTCTTC. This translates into CASSQPGQGYEQFF.

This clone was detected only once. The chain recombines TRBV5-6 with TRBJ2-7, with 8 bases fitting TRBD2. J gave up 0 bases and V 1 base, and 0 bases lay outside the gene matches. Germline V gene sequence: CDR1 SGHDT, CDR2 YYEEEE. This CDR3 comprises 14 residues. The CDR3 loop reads CASSLRGGSYEQYF. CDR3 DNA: TGTGCCAGCAGCTTGCGGGGGGGCTCCTACGAGCAGTACTTC.

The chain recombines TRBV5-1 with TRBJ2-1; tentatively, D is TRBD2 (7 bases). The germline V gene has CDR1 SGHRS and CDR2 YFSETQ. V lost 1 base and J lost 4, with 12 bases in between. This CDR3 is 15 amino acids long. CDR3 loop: CASSLLGGGYNEQFF. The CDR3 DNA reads TGCGCCAGCAGCTTGCTAGGGGGGGGTTACAATGAGCAGTTCTTC.

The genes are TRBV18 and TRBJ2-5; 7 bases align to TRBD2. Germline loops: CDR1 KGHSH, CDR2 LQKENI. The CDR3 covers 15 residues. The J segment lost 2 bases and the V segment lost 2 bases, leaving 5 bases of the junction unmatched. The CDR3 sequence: CASSPGSGYQETQYF. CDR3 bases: TGTGCCAGCTCACCAGGTAGCGGGTATCAAGAGACCCAGTACTTC.

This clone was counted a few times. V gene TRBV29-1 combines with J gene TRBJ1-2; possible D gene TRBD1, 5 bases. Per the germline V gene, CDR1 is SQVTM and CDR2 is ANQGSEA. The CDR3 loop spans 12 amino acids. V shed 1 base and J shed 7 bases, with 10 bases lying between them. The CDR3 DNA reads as TGCAGCGTTGAAGGCCAGGGAGGTGGCTACACCTTC. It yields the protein CSVEGQGGGYTF.

The CDR3: CASSDMYPGDGGNTIYF. DNA of the CDR3: TGTGCCAGCAGTGATATGTACCCGGGAGATGGTGGGAACACCATATATTTT. The chain recombines TRBV2 with TRBJ1-3, with unresolved D. Germline V CDR1 and CDR2: SNHLY, FYNNEI. There are 17 residues in the CDR3. Trimming removed 3 bases at V and 7 bases at J, with 22 bases between.

The CDR3 is CASSQETQGGRQPQHF. CDR3 DNA sequence: TGCGCCAGCAGCCAAGAGACACAGGGTGGAAGACAGCCCCAGCATTTT. The rearrangement links TRBV4-3 to TRBJ1-5, with D maybe TRBD1 (6 bases). Germline V CDR1 and CDR2: LGHNA, YSLEER. CDR3 length: 16 residues. Trimming removed 0 bases from V and 7 bases from J, with 16 bases in between.

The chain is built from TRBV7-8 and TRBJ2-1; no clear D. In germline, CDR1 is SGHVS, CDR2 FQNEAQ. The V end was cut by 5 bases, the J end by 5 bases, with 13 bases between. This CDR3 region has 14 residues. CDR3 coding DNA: TGTGCCAGCAGCCGCTGGGTGGGCGACAATGAGCAGTTCTTC. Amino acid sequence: CASSRWVGDNEQFF.

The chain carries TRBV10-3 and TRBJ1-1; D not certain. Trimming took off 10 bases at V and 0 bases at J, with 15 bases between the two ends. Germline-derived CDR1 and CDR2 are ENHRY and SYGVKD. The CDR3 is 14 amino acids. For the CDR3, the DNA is TGTGCCACCCACGGGAGTGGGGTGAACACTGAAGCTTTCTTT. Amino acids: CATHGSGVNTEAFF.

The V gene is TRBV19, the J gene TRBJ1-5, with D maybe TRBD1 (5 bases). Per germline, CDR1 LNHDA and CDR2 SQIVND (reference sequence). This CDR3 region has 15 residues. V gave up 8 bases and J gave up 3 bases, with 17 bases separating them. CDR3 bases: TGTGCCAGTCATAAAGGGGAATTGAACAATCAGCCCCAGCATTTT. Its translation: CASHKGELNNQPQHF.

The CDR3 region has the DNA TGTGCCACCAGAGGGGGACAGAGGGGAACCGGGGAGCTGTTTTTT. Amino acids: CATRGGQRGTGELFF. The rearrangement links TRBV15 to TRBJ2-2, with 7 nucleotides matching TRBD1. The ends lost 6 bases at V and 5 bases at J; junction bases unmatched: 9. Germline V gene sequence: CDR1 LNHNV, CDR2 YYDKDF (reference sequence). The CDR3 has 15 residues.